This TCR beta chain stems from a study of blood T cells in healthy people across ages. Researchers collected ten milliliters of peripheral blood from every single donor. This CDR3 has 16 amino acids. CDR1 is MNHNS and CDR2 is SASEGT in the germline V gene. The ends lost 4 bases at V and 7 bases at J; junction bases unmatched: 8. Alongside a J-beta primer mix, a sample-barcoded 5' primer served in a second PCR lasting roughly 7 to 11 cycles. TCRdb used MiXCR to reprocess the 5' RACE reads, holding one entry per CDR3 protein. The sample consists of hundreds of thousands of distinct CDR3 sequences, approximately 48% of them appearing once. This clonotype showed up just once.

The sample taken for sequencing was blood. The clonotype originates from a man aged 60 to 69 in good health. This chain links TRBV6-1 with TRBJ2-1; the match to TRBD2 covers 12 bases. The CDR3 nucleotides read TGTGCCAGCAGTGCTGAACTAGCGGGAGGTCCGAATGAGCAGTTCTTC. It is translated as CASSAELAGGPNEQFF.